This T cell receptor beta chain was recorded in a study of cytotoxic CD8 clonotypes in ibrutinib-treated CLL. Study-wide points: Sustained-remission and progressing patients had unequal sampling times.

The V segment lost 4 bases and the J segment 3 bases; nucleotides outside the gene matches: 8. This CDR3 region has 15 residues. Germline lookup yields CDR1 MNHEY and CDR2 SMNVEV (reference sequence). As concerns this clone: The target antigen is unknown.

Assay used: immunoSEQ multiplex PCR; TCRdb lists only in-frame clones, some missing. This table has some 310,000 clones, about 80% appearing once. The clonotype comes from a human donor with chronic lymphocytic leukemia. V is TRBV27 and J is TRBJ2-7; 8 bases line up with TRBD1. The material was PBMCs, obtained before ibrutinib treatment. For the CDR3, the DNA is TGTGCCAGCAGTTCCCGGGACAGGATATTCTACGAGCAGTACTTC. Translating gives CASSSRDRIFYEQYF.